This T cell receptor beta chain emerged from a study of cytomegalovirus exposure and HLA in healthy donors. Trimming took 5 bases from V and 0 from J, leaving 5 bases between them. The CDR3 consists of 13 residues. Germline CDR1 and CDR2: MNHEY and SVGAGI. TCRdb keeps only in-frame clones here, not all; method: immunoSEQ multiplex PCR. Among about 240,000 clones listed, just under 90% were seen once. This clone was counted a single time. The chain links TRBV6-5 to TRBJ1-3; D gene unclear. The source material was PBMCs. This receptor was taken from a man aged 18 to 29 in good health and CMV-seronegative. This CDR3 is CASSSLSGNTIYF. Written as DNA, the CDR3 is TGTGCCAGCAGTAGCCTCTCTGGAAACACCATATATTTT.